This TCR beta chain was documented in a study of Ad26.COV2.S vaccination and SARS-CoV-2 variants. As for the study in general: Donor got 5x10^10 or 1x10^11 viral particles of Ad26.COV2.S.

The germline gives CDR1 MNHEY, CDR2 SMNVEV (reference sequence). This CDR3 contains 12 residues. V lost 10 bases and J lost 7, with 16 bases in between. Stated treatment: approximately 18 received Ad26.COV2.S at low or high dose, single or two shots; about 5 received placebo; per-sample allocation not given. Vaccine and placebo recipients were sampled on day 63 after the first injection. Sequencing was performed with immunoSEQ multiplex PCR; in TCRdb, only in-frame clones are kept and a portion is missing. The table includes 380,000 or so clones, about nine tenths detected once. This clonotype was obtained from a person between 18 and 59 years old who received the Ad26.COV2.S COVID-19 vaccine or a placebo. The chain joins TRBV27 to TRBJ1-1; D call uncertain. The sample consisted of peripheral blood, taken in a trial of Ad26.COV2.S vaccine versus placebo. This chain's CDR3 is CATTSRRGEAFF. The CDR3 bases are TGTGCCACCACCTCCCGGCGCGGTGAAGCTTTCTTT.